The 12 T cell receptor beta chains below all came from one sample that was sequenced in a study of blood T cell repertoires in COVID-19 (dated by TCRdb to the early 2020s). Receptors were amplified or captured by the immunoSEQ multiplex PCR assay. TCRdb mirrors the immuneACCESS table, restricted to in-frame sequences. Some clones are absent from its copies; in checked studies, under half trace to an unresolved V gene, and the reason for the others is unknown. A total of roughly 200,000 clones appear in this sample, approximately 86% of them only once. The ten largest clones represent 3% to 4% of the sample. Input material: PBMCs or T cells enriched from blood (not recorded which). These receptors were obtained from a middle-aged woman with acute COVID-19.

The rearrangement uses TRBV20-1 and TRBJ2-5, with 9 bases that match TRBD2. V was clipped by 3 bases and J by 2 bases; unmatched bases: 7. Germline values: CDR1 DFQATT, CDR2 SNEGSKA (reference sequence). This CDR3 is 15 amino acids long. CDR3: CSASIPRGGQETQYF. The CDR3 coding sequence is TGCAGTGCTAGTATTCCGCGGGGGGGTCAAGAGACCCAGTACTTC.

The chain recombines TRBV5-5 with TRBJ1-5; D is uncertain. The CDR3 sequence is 15 residues long. CDR1 is SGHKS, CDR2 YYEKEE, per germline (reference sequence). V lost 1 base, J lost 6 bases, and 14 bases lay in between. CDR3: CASSLWASIGQPQHF. The CDR3 coding sequence is TGTGCCAGCAGCTTGTGGGCTTCTATAGGTCAGCCCCAGCATTTT.

The chain links TRBV5-1 to TRBJ2-1; TRBD2 agrees at 8 bases. This CDR3 is built from 15 residues. V was pared by 0 bases and J by 10 bases, with 9 bases of the junction left unmatched. Per germline, CDR1 SGHRS and CDR2 YFSETQ. CDR3 sequence reads: CASSLEGTRLVEQFF. CDR3 bases: TGCGCCAGCAGCTTGGAGGGGACTAGGTTAGTCGAGCAGTTCTTC.

This rearrangement joins TRBV5-1 to TRBJ2-1; TRBD2 matches at 9 bases. CDR1 SGHRS and CDR2 YFSETQ come from the germline V gene. CDR3 length: 16 amino acids. Germline trimming cut 0 bases from V and 7 bases from J; bases unmatched to any gene: 8. CDR3 residues: CASSLGSGLAKNEQFF. The DNA for the CDR3 is TGCGCCAGCAGCTTGGGGTCCGGACTAGCGAAGAATGAGCAGTTCTTC. Based on the CDR3 plus reference TRBV5-1 and TRBJ2-1, the full variable domain is KAGVTQTPRYLIKTRGQQVTLSCSPISGHRSVSWYQQTPGQGLQFLFEYFSETQRNKGNFPGRFSGRQFSNSRSEMNVSTLELGDSALYLCASSLGSGLAKNEQFFGPGTRLTVL.

The chain couples TRBV7-3 to TRBJ2-1; no clear D gene. The CDR3 runs to 13 residues. Germline-derived CDR1 and CDR2 are SGHTA and FQGTGA. With 2 bases removed from V and 7 bases from J, the gap between germline ends came to 9 bases. Written as DNA, the CDR3 is TGTGCCAGCAGCTTAGAACAGAAAAATGAGCAGTTCTTC. Amino acids: CASSLEQKNEQFF.

The chain carries TRBV12-3 or TRBV12-4 and TRBJ1-5; 7 bases fit TRBD1. V trimming: 6 bases; J trimming: 9 bases; junction bases outside the gene matches: 8. The CDR3 extends over 13 amino acids. The CDR3: CASSPGTARPQHF. DNA of the CDR3: TGTGCCAGCAGCCCCGGGACAGCCCGGCCCCAGCATTTT.

The chain recombines TRBV7-6 with TRBJ2-1; D is perhaps TRBD1 (6 bases). The germline V gene has CDR1 SGHVS and CDR2 FNYEAQ. V was trimmed by 1 base and J by 8 bases, leaving 15 bases between them. The CDR3 covers 15 residues. CDR3 DNA: TGTGCCAGCAGCTTAGGGCAGGGGCTAAACCATGAGCAGTTCTTC. The encoded protein is CASSLGQGLNHEQFF.

This clone was observed a handful of times. This chain joins TRBV19 and TRBJ2-7; TRBD1 agrees at 11 bases. CDR3 length: 21 residues. CDR1 LNHDA and CDR2 SQIVND come from the germline V gene (reference sequence). Trimming took 5 bases from V and 4 from J; bases not matched to a gene: 25. The CDR3 region is CASSLRSTVGQGAILGYEQYF. CDR3 nucleotide sequence: TGTGCCAGTAGTCTGCGGTCTACAGTCGGACAGGGGGCTATTTTGGGTTACGAGCAGTACTTC.

This clone was observed a handful of times. V and J are TRBV29-1 and TRBJ2-1, with TRBD1 matching over 9 bases. The CDR3 has 15 residues. V lost 7 bases and J lost 6; bases outside the gene matches: 13. Germline-derived CDR1 and CDR2 are SQVTM and ANQGSEA. The CDR3 loop is CSGKRGTGSINEQFF. The CDR3 DNA follows: TGCAGCGGTAAACGGGGGACAGGGTCCATCAATGAGCAGTTCTTC.

In regard to this clone: A read error may account for a junction end that differs from germline. The J gene is TRBJ1-2, the V gene TRBV24-1; tentative D call: TRBD1 (6 bases). Germline loops: CDR1 KGHDR, CDR2 SFDVKD. This CDR3 spans 18 amino acids. The CDR3, as DNA: TGTGCCACCAGTGATCCCCGGACAGCTACTACGCTACACCCCCTCTCAGGCTTC. Protein product: CATSDPRTATTLHPLSGF.

The CDR3 reads CASSLGIAGGKETQYF. The CDR3 nucleotides read TGTGCCAGCAGCTTAGGCATAGCGGGAGGCAAAGAGACCCAGTACTTC. V is TRBV7-3 and J is TRBJ2-5, with 10 bases lining up with TRBD2. The V segment lost 2 bases and the J segment 3 bases; nucleotides outside the gene matches: 6. Per the germline V gene, CDR1 is SGHTA and CDR2 is FQGTGA. The CDR3 is 16 amino acids.

The chain carries TRBV5-1 and TRBJ2-1, with TRBD2 matching 10 bases. CDR1 and CDR2 (germline): SGHRS, YFSETQ. V dropped 4 bases and J dropped 15; count of bases not matched to a gene: 19. The CDR3 runs 16 residues. Written as DNA, the CDR3 is TGCGCCAGCAGCGGGGATAGCGGGAGGCCTCAGCCTGCCCGGTTCTTC. It encodes CASSGDSGRPQPARFF.